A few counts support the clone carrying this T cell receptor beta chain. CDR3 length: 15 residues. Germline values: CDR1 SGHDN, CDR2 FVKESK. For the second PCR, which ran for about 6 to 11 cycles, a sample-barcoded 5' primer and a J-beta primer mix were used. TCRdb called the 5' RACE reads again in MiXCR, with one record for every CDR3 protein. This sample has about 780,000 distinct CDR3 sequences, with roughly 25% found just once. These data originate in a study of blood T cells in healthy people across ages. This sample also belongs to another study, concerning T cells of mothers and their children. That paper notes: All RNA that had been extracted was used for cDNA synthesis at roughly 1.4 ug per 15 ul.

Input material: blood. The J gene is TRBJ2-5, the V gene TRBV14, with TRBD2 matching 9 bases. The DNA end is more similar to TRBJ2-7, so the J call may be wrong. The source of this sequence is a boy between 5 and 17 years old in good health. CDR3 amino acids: CASSQSGLATYEQYF. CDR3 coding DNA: TGTGCCAGCAGCCAATCGGGACTAGCCACCTACGAGCAGTACTTC.